This T cell receptor beta chain derives from a study of blood T cells in healthy people across ages. Study-wide findings and caveats: Naive CD4+ cells and diversity were both higher in long-lived donors than in aged donors.

Germline-derived CDR1 and CDR2 are LGHNA and YNFKEQ. The CDR3 covers 16 residues. Trimming stripped 4 bases from V and 2 bases from J, with 14 bases between. Through a sample-barcoded 5' primer and a J-beta primer mix, a second PCR was run for 7 to 11 cycles. TCRdb re-called the 5' RACE reads through MiXCR, storing one row per CDR3 protein. The sample contains around 1,000,000 distinct CDR3 sequences, 20% to 25% of which appear only once. As to this clonotype: Antigen: not known.

This sample also belongs to another study, concerning T cells of mothers and their children. That paper states: The study sampled a few healthy Caucasian mothers and their six children.

The receptor's source is a girl aged 2 to 9 in good health. The sample was blood. The chain employs TRBV4-2 and TRBJ2-2; D remains unclear. The CDR3 DNA reads as TGTGCCAGCAGCCCCGCTCAATATGGAAACACCGGGGAGCTGTTTTTT. Its translation is CASSPAQYGNTGELFF.